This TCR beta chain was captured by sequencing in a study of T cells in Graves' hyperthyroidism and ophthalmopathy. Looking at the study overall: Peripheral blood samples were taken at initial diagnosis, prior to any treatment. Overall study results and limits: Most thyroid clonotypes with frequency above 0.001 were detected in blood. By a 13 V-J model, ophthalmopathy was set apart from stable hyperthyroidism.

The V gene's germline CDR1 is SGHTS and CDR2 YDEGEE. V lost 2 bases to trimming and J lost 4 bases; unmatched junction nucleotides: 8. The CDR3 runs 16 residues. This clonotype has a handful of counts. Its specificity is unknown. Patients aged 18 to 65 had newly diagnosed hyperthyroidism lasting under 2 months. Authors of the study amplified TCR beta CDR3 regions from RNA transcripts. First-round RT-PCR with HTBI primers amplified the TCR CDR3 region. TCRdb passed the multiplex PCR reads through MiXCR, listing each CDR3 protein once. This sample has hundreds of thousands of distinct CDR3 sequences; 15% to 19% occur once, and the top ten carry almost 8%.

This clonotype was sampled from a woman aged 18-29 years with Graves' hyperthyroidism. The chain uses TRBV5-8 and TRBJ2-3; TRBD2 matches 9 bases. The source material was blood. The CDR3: CASSFSRGGLADTQYF. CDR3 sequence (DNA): TGTGCCAGCAGCTTTTCGCGGGGGGGCCTAGCAGATACGCAGTATTTT.